This T cell receptor beta chain was recorded in a study of CXCR3-negative and CXCR3-positive naive CD8 T cells. UMI-tagged TRB cDNA libraries were built via 5' RACE. TCRdb reprocessed the 5' RACE reads and keeps a single row for each CDR3 protein, giving no DNA. The sample data list some 130,000 distinct CDR3 sequences. In the case of this clonotype: Its cognate antigen is unknown.

This CDR3 has 15 residues. Per the germline V gene, CDR1 is SGHAT and CDR2 is FQDESV (reference sequence). Whole-study results and caveats: Partially decreased CXCR3 expression was recorded after cryopreservation, and fresh PBMCs were used in most assays.

The V gene is TRBV11-1, the J gene TRBJ2-1; TCRdb calls TRBD2, which cannot be checked without DNA. Material for sequencing was naive CXCR3- CD8+ T cells from blood. Subset noted: CD45RO-CCR7+CD27+CD95- naive CD8+ T cells lacking CXCR3 (TNR3-). The sequence came from a human donor in good health. Some clones in this sample may be carry-over from other donors' samples. The CDR3 protein is CASSSTSLIYNEQFF.